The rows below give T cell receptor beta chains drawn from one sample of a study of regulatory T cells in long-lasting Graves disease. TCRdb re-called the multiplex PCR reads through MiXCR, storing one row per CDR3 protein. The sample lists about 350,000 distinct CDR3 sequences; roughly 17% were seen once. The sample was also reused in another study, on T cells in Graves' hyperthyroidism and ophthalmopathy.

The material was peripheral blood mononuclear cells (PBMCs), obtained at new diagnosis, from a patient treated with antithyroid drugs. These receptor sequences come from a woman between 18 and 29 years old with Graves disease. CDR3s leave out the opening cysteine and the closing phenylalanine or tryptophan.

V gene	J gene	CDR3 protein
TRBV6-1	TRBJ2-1	ASSAAVEQF
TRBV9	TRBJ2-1	ASSVGGSQHNEQF
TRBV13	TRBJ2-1	ASSPGTSGSGGYNEQF
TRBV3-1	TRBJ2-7	ASSQMGAEQY
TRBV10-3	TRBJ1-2	ATGQTNYGYT
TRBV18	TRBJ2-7	ASSPRTGDDEQY
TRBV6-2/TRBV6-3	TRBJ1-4	ASSYGGTRTNEKLF
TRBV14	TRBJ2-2	ASRGDIWAGELF
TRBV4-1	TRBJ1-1	ASSGDGEAF
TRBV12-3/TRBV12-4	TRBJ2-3	ASSLVPATSSGDTQY
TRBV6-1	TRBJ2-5	ASRKGLAGLQETQY
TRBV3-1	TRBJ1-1	ASSQGAIEAF
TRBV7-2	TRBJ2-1	ASSLAINEQF
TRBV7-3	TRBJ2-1	ASSPRRGRAHRVYNEQF
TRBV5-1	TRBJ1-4	ASSLTVNEKLF
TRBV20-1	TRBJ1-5	SARVGGQPQH
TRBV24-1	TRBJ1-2	ATSAPGQFYGYT
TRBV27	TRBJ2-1	ASSPYLRPRVGNEQF
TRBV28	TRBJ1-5	ASSPTQIRGPQPQH
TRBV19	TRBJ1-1	ASTAGNKRGNTEAF
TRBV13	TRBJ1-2	ASSLGPGTYGYT